The 29 T cell receptor beta chains below were found in one sample sequenced in a study of blood T cells in healthy people across ages. A second PCR of 7 to 11 cycles used a sample-barcoded 5' primer and a J-beta primer mix. TCRdb reprocessed the 5' RACE reads via MiXCR and lists one record per CDR3 protein. The sample yields roughly 800,000 distinct CDR3 sequences, roughly 64% seen once. The specimen was blood. These TCRs come from a young man in good health.

This clonotype was detected once. The CDR3 bases are TGCAGTGCTAGAGTTGTAGAAAGCTACACCTTC. Translating gives CSARVVESYTF. The V and J genes are TRBV20-1 and TRBJ1-2; no firm D call. This CDR3 has 11 residues. CDR1 is DFQATT, CDR2 SNEGSKA, per germline (reference sequence). Trimming took 1 base from V and 9 from J, leaving 9 bases between them.

CDR3 coding DNA: TGCAGTGCCTCGGACCGATCCTACAATGAGCAGTTCTTC. Translating gives CSASDRSYNEQFF. This rearrangement joins TRBV20-1 to TRBJ2-1, with unresolved D. This CDR3 region has 13 residues. Trimming removed 6 bases at V and 1 base at J, with 10 bases between. Germline values: CDR1 DFQATT, CDR2 SNEGSKA (reference sequence).

The chain joins TRBV15 to TRBJ2-7; the match to TRBD2 covers 7 bases. Germline assignment: CDR1 LNHNV and CDR2 YYDKDF (reference sequence). The J segment lost 2 bases and the V segment lost 0 bases, leaving 1 base of the junction unmatched. This CDR3 comprises 14 residues. The CDR3 DNA follows: TGTGCCACCAGCAGAGACGGGGGGACCTACGAGCAGTACTTC. It codes for CATSRDGGTYEQYF.

The J gene is TRBJ2-5, the V gene TRBV9, with D hard to call. Per the germline V gene, CDR1 is SGDLS and CDR2 is YYNGEE. Trimming stripped 0 bases from V and 4 bases from J, with 19 bases between. The CDR3 length is 17 residues. CDR3 loop: CASSVGVGGVRIETQYF. The CDR3 DNA reads TGTGCCAGCAGCGTAGGGGTAGGTGGGGTTAGGATAGAGACCCAGTACTTC.

This clonotype was observed a few times. The chain couples TRBV2 to TRBJ2-7; D is unresolved. Germline loops: CDR1 SNHLY, CDR2 FYNNEI. V was clipped by 8 bases and J by 7 bases, with 12 bases between them. The length of the CDR3 is 11 residues. CDR3: CASEELGEQYF. DNA for the CDR3: TGTGCCAGCGAAGAACTGGGGGAGCAGTACTTC. Full variable domain (missing parts from reference TRBV2 and TRBJ2-7): EPEVTQTPSHQVTQMGQEVILRCVPISNHLYFYWYRQILGQKVEFLVSFYNNEISEKSEIFDDQFSVERPDGSNFTLKIRSTKLEDSAMYFCASEELGEQYFGPGTRLTVT.

This clonotype turned up a few times. The chain uses TRBV7-9 and TRBJ1-2, with a weak D call TRBD1 (5 bases). This CDR3 region has 14 residues. CDR1 is SEHNR and CDR2 is FQNEAQ in the germline V gene (reference sequence). Trimming shortened V by 5 bases and J by 5 bases, and 15 bases separated the two germline ends. The CDR3 coding sequence is TGTGCCAGCAGCCCTCCGCCAGGGCCGTATGGCTACACCTTC. It encodes CASSPPPGPYGYTF.

J is TRBJ1-2 and V is TRBV7-9, with 7 bases matching TRBD1. The CDR3 consists of 14 residues. The germline CDR1 and CDR2 sequences are SEHNR and FQNEAQ (reference sequence). With 9 bases clipped from V and 4 bases from J, the junction kept 11 bases outside the gene matches. DNA of the CDR3: TGTGCCAGTAGCCCCGGGACAGAATTCTATGGCTACACCTTC. This gives the protein CASSPGTEFYGYTF.

This clonotype was recorded a few times. The chain combines TRBV4-3 with TRBJ2-1; 7 nucleotides line up with TRBD2. Trimming took 0 bases from V and 4 from J; bases not matched to a gene: 3. The CDR3 covers 15 residues. Germline V CDR1 and CDR2: LGHNA, YSLEER. CDR3 nucleotide sequence: TGCGCCAGCAGCCAAGATGGGCGGGAGTACAATGAGCAGTTCTTC. Amino acids: CASSQDGREYNEQFF.

The chain uses TRBV6-6 and TRBJ2-4, with 10 positions matching TRBD2. Trimming removed 4 bases from V and 6 bases from J; junction bases left unmatched: 9. In germline, CDR1 is MNHNY, CDR2 SVGAGI (reference sequence). This CDR3 region has 16 residues. CDR3 sequence: CASSSSGRASGNIQYF. CDR3 nucleotide sequence: TGTGCCAGCAGTTCAAGCGGGAGGGCCAGTGGAAACATTCAGTACTTC.

The chain joins TRBV4-2 to TRBJ2-1; 7 bases map to TRBD2. V was pared by 8 bases and J by 13 bases, with 14 bases of the junction left unmatched. CDR3 length: 13 amino acids. Germline V CDR1 and CDR2: LGHNA, YNFKEQ. The CDR3 spells CASAKREQETQFF. The CDR3 DNA reads TGTGCCAGCGCGAAGCGGGAACAAGAGACCCAGTTCTTC.

This chain connects TRBV20-1 to TRBJ2-5; possibly TRBD1 for D (6 bases). The end of the DNA aligns better with TRBJ2-7, so the J call may be wrong. The germline gives CDR1 DFQATT, CDR2 SNEGSKA (reference sequence). There are 13 residues in the CDR3. CDR3 in amino acids: CSATQGFPYEQYF. The CDR3 nucleotides read TGCAGTGCTACCCAGGGGTTTCCCTACGAGCAGTACTTC.

The CDR3 reads CAGSRQGFYEQYF. DNA for the CDR3: TGTGCGGGATCGAGACAGGGTTTCTACGAGCAGTACTTC. The chain links TRBV18 to TRBJ2-4; 7 positions agree with TRBD1. The DNA end is more similar to TRBJ2-7, so the J call may be wrong. Germline CDR1 KGHSH, CDR2 LQKENI. This CDR3 has 13 amino acids.

This rearrangement joins TRBV20-1 to TRBJ1-6, with TRBD1 matching over 7 bases. The CDR3 loop spans 14 amino acids. The germline V gene has CDR1 DFQATT and CDR2 SNEGSKA (reference sequence). After removal of 1 base from V and 5 bases from J, the junction contained 2 bases not matched to a gene. The CDR3 here is CSARAGQNNSPLHF. CDR3 coding DNA: TGCAGTGCTAGAGCGGGACAGAATAATTCACCCCTCCACTTT.

The chain has TRBV4-3 and TRBJ2-3, with D tentatively TRBD2 (6 bases). The CDR3 contains 16 residues. V dropped 1 base and J dropped 0 bases, with 11 bases sitting between them. Germline assignment: CDR1 LGHNA and CDR2 YSLEER. CDR3 residues: CASSQGASVSTDTQYF. The CDR3 DNA sequence: TGCGCCAGCAGCCAAGGGGCTAGCGTAAGCACAGATACGCAGTATTTT.

This clonotype was detected only a few times. The chain is built from TRBV9 and TRBJ1-4; a weak D match, TRBD1 (6 bases). The germline gives CDR1 SGDLS, CDR2 YYNGEE. The length of the CDR3 is 14 residues. V lost 4 bases and J 3 bases, leaving 10 bases between the germline ends. The chain's CDR3 is CASSKQGPNEKLFF. The CDR3 DNA reads as TGTGCCAGCAGCAAACAGGGACCTAATGAAAAACTGTTTTTT.

The rearrangement uses TRBV6-1 and TRBJ2-2; the D is unclear. The germline V gene has CDR1 MNHNS and CDR2 SASEGT. This CDR3 comprises 12 residues. Trimming left V 8 bases short and J 5 bases short, with 9 bases between. CDR3 in amino acids: CASYWGTGELFF. The CDR3 nucleotides are TGTGCCAGCTATTGGGGTACCGGGGAGCTGTTTTTT.

With respect to this clonotype: The conserved phenylalanine or tryptophan normally closing the CDR3 is absent here, so this likely arose from a read error. The V gene is TRBV5-5, the J gene TRBJ2-1; D might be TRBD1 (5 bases). This CDR3 has 16 residues. CDR1 SGHKS and CDR2 YYEKEE come from the germline V gene (reference sequence). V dropped 3 bases and J dropped 6 bases, with 19 bases sitting between them. CDR3 coding DNA: TGTGCCAGCAGCTCCCGGTCTAGGGGAACGGTCAATGAGCAGTTCTTA. Its protein is CASSSRSRGTVNEQFL.

This chain uses TRBV12-3 or TRBV12-4 with TRBJ2-3; D is unclear. Trimming stripped 3 bases from V and 7 bases from J, with 11 bases between. The CDR3 covers 13 residues. CDR3 protein: CASSFLAQNTQYF. CDR3 coding DNA: TGTGCCAGCAGTTTCCTCGCACAAAATACGCAGTATTTT.

The chain joins TRBV11-2 to TRBJ2-5; 13 nucleotides agree with TRBD2. Germline trimming cut 4 bases from V and 1 base from J; bases unmatched to any gene: 3. This CDR3 spans 16 amino acids. In germline, CDR1 is SGHAT, CDR2 FQNNGV. The CDR3 DNA follows: TGTGCCAGCAGCTCGCGACTAGCGGGGGGCCAAGAGACCCAGTACTTC. This encodes CASSSRLAGGQETQYF.

There are a few counts of this clonotype. This could be a read error, since a much larger clone is one nucleotide away. V gene TRBV7-2 combines with J gene TRBJ2-1, with D possibly being TRBD1 (7 bases). The germline V and J ends were trimmed by 4 bases and 13 bases, with 17 bases remaining between them. Looked up from germline, CDR1 is SGHTA and CDR2 is FQGNSA. This CDR3 is 13 amino acids long. CDR3 sequence: CASSCRGDSPQFF. The DNA of the CDR3 is TGTGCCAGCAGCTGTAGGGGGGACAGTCCACAGTTCTTC. Full variable domain (outside the CDR3, taken from reference TRBV7-2 and TRBJ2-1): GAGVSQSPSNKVTEKGKDVELRCDPISGHTALYWYRQSLGQGLEFLIYFQGNSAPDKSGLPSDRFSAERTGGSVSTLTIQRTQQEDSAVYLCASSCRGDSPQFFGPGTRLTVL.

Concerning this clonotype: A much larger clone lies one base from this, so it may be a read error. CDR3 in DNA: TGTGCCGGCAGCGCAGGGACCACCACAGATACGCAGTATTTT. It encodes CAGSAGTTTDTQYF. The rearrangement joins TRBV7-2 to TRBJ2-3, with D perhaps being TRBD1 or TRBD2 (5 bases each). The CDR3 is made up of 14 amino acids. Germline CDR1 is SGHTA and CDR2 is FQGNSA.

The chain recombines TRBV12-3 or TRBV12-4 with TRBJ1-2; TRBD1 agrees at 7 bases. The CDR3 is made up of 14 amino acids. The V gene end was trimmed by 6 bases and the J gene end by 2 bases; junction bases not matched to a gene: 6. This CDR3 reads CASRWDRRNYGYTF. The CDR3 DNA reads TGTGCCAGCAGGTGGGACAGACGAAACTATGGCTACACCTTC.

The chain recombines TRBV15 with TRBJ2-1; 10 nucleotides match TRBD2. Germline V gene lookup returns CDR1 LNHNV and CDR2 YYDKDF (reference sequence). The CDR3 covers 18 residues. The V segment lost 1 base and the J segment 6 bases; nucleotides outside the gene matches: 12. The CDR3, as DNA: TGTGCCACCAGCAGAGGAGGGTTAGCGGGGGGATCTTGCAATGAGCAGTTCTTC. Translated, it gives CATSRGGLAGGSCNEQFF.

This chain's CDR3 is CASSTSGFAYEQYF. CDR3 nucleotide sequence: TGTGCCAGCAGTACTAGCGGTTTTGCCTACGAGCAGTACTTC. This rearrangement joins TRBV6-2 or TRBV6-3 to TRBJ2-5, with 8 bases matching TRBD2. The DNA end is more similar to TRBJ2-7, so the J call may be wrong. The CDR3 totals 14 residues. Germline-derived CDR1 and CDR2 are MNHEY and SVGEGT.

This chain uses TRBV6-2 or TRBV6-3 with TRBJ2-7, with D possibly being TRBD1 (6 bases). Trimming took 6 bases from V and 7 from J, leaving 16 bases between them. Germline CDR1 MNHEY, CDR2 SVGEGT. The CDR3 covers 13 residues. The CDR3 DNA follows: TGTGCCAGCAGAAGACAGGACCGCGGGGAGCAGTACTTC. Its protein is CASRRQDRGEQYF.

This chain uses TRBV6-5 with TRBJ1-2; no firm D call. The CDR3 contains 13 residues. Between the trimmed V and J ends, which lost 4 bases and 7 bases, there was a span of 13 bases. Germline CDR1 reads MNHEY; CDR2 reads SVGAGI. In DNA form, the CDR3 reads TGTGCCAGCAGTTTTACAAAGGTCGGTGGCTACACCTTC. Its translation: CASSFTKVGGYTF.

This clonotype was detected only a few times. V gene TRBV28 combines with J gene TRBJ2-4; perhaps D is TRBD1 or TRBD2 (5 bases each). The CDR3 has 14 residues. The germline V and J ends were trimmed by 6 bases and 8 bases, with 17 bases remaining between them. Germline V gene lookup returns CDR1 MDHEN and CDR2 SYDVKM. The DNA of the CDR3 is TGTGCCAGCAGCGAGGGACGCATGTTGGACATTCAGTACTTC. Encoded protein: CASSEGRMLDIQYF.

V is TRBV7-6 and J is TRBJ2-7; D ambiguous. CDR1 is SGHVS and CDR2 is FNYEAQ in the germline V gene. The V end lost 2 bases, the J end lost 2 bases, and 10 bases lay between the germline ends. This CDR3 has 14 residues. CDR3 in DNA: TGTGCCAGCAGCTTACTTGGTCCTCCCTACGAGCAGTACTTC. This translates into CASSLLGPPYEQYF.

The chain links TRBV20-1 to TRBJ1-2; D is perhaps TRBD1 (5 bases). The CDR3 runs to 15 residues. Germline V lookup: CDR1 DFQATT, CDR2 SNEGSKA (reference sequence). Trimming took off 0 bases at V and 4 bases at J, with 15 bases between the two ends. CDR3 loop: CSARDWGGDLYGYTF. The CDR3 bases are TGCAGTGCTAGAGATTGGGGAGGGGATCTCTATGGCTACACCTTC.